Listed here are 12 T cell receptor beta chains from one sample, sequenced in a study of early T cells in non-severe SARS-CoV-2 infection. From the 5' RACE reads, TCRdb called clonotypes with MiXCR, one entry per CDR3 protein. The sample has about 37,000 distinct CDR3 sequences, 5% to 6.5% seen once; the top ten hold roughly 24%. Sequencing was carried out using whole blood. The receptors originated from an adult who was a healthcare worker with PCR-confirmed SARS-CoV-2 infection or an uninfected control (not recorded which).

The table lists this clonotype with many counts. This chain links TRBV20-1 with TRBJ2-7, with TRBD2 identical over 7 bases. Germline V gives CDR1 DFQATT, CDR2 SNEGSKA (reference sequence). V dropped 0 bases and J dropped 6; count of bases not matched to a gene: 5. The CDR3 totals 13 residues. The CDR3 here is CSAREGDYVEQYF. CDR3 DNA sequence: TGCAGTGCTAGAGAAGGGGACTATGTCGAGCAGTACTTC.

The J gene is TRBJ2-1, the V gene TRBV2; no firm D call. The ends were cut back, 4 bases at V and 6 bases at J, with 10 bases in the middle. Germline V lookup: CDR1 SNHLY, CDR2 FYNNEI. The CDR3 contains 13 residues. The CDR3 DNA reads TGTGCCAGCAGTGGGGGATGGGGCAATGAGCAGTTCTTC. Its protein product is CASSGGWGNEQFF.

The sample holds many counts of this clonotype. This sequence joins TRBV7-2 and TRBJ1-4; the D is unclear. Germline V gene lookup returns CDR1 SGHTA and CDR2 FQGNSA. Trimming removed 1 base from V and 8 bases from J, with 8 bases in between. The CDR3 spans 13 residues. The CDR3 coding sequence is TGTGCCAGCAGCTTAGGCCTGGAGGAAAAACTGTTTTTT. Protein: CASSLGLEEKLFF.

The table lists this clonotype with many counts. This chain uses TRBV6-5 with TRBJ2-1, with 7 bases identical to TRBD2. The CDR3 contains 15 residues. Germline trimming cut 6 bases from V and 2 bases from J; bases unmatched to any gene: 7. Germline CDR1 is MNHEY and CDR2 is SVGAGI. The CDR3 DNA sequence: TGTGCCAGCAGCCGGGAGGTTTGGCCCTACAATGAGCAGTTCTTC. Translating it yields CASSREVWPYNEQFF.

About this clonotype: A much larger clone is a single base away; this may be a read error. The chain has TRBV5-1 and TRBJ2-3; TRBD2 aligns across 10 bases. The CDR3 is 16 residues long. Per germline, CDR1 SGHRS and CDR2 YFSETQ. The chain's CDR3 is CAGSGSAGGPWDTQYF. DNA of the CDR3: TGCGCCGGCAGCGGATCAGCGGGGGGGCCTTGGGATACGCAGTATTTT.

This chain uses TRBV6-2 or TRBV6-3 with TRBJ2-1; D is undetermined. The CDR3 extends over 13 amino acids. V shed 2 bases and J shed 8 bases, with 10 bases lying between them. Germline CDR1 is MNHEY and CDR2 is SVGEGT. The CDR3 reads CASSYGQEYEQFF. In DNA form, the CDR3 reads TGTGCCAGCAGTTACGGCCAGGAATATGAGCAGTTCTTC.

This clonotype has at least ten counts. The CDR3 is CASKRGGTGEGNEQFF. The CDR3 DNA follows: TGTGCCAGCAAGCGGGGCGGGACAGGGGAGGGCAATGAGCAGTTCTTC. The rearrangement links TRBV9 to TRBJ2-1; TRBD1 matches 10 bases. Trimming cost V 6 bases and J 6 bases; bases outside gene matches: 12. The germline CDR1 and CDR2 sequences are SGDLS and YYNGEE. The CDR3 extends over 16 amino acids. The full variable domain, its missing parts supplied by reference TRBV9 and TRBJ2-1, is DSGVTQTPKHLITATGQRVTLRCSPRSGDLSVYWYQQSLDQGLQFLIQYYNGEERAKGNILERFSAQQFPDLHSELNLSSLELGDSALYFCASKRGGTGEGNEQFFGPGTRLTVL.

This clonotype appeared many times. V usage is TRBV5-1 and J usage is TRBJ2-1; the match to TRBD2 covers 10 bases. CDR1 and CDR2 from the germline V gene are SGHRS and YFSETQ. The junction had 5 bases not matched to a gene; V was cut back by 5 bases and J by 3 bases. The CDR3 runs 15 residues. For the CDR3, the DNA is TGCGCCAGCAGTTCAGGACTAGCGGTCTACAATGAGCAGTTCTTC. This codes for CASSSGLAVYNEQFF.

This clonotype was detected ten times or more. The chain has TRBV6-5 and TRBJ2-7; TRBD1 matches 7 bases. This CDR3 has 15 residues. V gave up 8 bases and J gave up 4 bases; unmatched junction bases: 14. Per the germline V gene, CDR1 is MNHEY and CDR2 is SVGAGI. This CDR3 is CASRPQTGLRYEQYF. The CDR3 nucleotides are TGTGCCAGCCGTCCCCAGACAGGGCTAAGGTACGAGCAGTACTTC.

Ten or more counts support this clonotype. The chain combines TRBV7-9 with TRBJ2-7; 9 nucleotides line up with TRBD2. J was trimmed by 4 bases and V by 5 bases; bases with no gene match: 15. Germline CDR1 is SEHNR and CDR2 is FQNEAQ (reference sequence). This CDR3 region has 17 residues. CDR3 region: CASSNPVASGGMYEQYF. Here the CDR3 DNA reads TGTGCCAGCAGCAACCCTGTGGCAAGCGGGGGGATGTACGAGCAGTACTTC. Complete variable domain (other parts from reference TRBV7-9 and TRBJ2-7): DTGVSQNPRHKITKRGQNVTFRCDPISEHNRLYWYRQTLGQGPEFLTYFQNEAQLEKSRLLSDRFSAERPKGSFSTLEIQRTEQGDSAMYLCASSNPVASGGMYEQYFGPGTRLTVT.

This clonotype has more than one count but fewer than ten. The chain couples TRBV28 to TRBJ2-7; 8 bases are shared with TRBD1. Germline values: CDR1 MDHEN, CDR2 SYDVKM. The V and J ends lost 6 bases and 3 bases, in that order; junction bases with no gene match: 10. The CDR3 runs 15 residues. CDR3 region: CASSEGGQAVYEQYF. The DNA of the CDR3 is TGTGCCAGCAGCGAAGGGGGACAGGCGGTCTACGAGCAGTACTTC.

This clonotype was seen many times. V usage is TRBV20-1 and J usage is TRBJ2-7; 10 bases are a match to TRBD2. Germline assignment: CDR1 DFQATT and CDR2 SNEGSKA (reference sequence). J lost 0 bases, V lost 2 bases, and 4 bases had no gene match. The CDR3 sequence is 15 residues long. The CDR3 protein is CSARISSGSSYEQYF. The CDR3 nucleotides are TGCAGTGCTAGAATTTCTAGCGGGAGCTCCTACGAGCAGTACTTC.